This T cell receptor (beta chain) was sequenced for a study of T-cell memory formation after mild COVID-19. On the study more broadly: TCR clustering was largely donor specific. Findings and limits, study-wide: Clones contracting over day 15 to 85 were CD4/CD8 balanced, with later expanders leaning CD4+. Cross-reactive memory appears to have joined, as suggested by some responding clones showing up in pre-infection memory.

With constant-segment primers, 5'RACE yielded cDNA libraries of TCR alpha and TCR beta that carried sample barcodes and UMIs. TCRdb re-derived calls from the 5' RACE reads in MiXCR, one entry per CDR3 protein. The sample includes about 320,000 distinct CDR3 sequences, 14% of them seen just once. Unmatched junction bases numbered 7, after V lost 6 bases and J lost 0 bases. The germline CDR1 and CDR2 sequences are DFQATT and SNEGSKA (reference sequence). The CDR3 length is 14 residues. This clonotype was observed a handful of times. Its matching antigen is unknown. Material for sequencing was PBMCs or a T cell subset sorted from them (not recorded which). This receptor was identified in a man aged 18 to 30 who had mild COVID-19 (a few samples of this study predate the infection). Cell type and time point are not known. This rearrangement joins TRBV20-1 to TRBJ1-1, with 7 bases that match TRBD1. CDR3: CSAEGQILNTEAFF. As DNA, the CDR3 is TGCAGTGCCGAGGGACAGATCTTGAACACTGAAGCTTTCTTT.